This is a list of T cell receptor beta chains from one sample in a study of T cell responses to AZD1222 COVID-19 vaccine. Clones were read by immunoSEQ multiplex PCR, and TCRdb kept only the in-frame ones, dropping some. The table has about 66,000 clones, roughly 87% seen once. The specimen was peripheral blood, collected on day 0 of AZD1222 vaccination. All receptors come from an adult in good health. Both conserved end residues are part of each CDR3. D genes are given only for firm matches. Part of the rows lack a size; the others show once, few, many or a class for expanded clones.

CDR3aa: CASSQPGVGDYGYTF; CDR3nt: TGTGCCAGCAGCCAACCAGGAGTGGGGGACTATGGCTACACCTTC; d_gene: -; abundance: -; v_gene: TRBV4-2; j_gene: TRBJ1-2
CDR3aa: CATSRSYTETHEQYF; CDR3nt: TGTGCCACCAGCAGAAGTTATACCGAGACCCACGAGCAGTACTTC; d_gene: -; abundance: -; v_gene: TRBV15; j_gene: TRBJ2-7
CDR3aa: CGCGTEAFF; CDR3nt: TGTGGGTGCGGGACAGAAGCTTTCTTT; d_gene: -; abundance: -; v_gene: TRBV19; j_gene: TRBJ1-1
CDR3aa: CASSLASGGSRRYGYTF; CDR3nt: TGTGCCAGCAGCTTAGCGTCAGGGGGCTCGCGGCGCTATGGCTACACCTTC; d_gene: TRBD1; abundance: -; v_gene: TRBV7-2; j_gene: TRBJ1-2
CDR3aa: CASSEDKENTEAFF; CDR3nt: TGTGCCAGCAGTGAGGACAAAGAAAACACTGAAGCTTTCTTT; d_gene: -; abundance: -; v_gene: TRBV25-1; j_gene: TRBJ1-1
CDR3aa: CASSLDSGRIETQYF; CDR3nt: TGTGCCAGCAGCTTGGATAGCGGGAGAATAGAGACCCAGTACTTC; d_gene: TRBD2; abundance: -; v_gene: TRBV5-4; j_gene: TRBJ2-5
CDR3aa: CASSLAGGRNQPQHF; CDR3nt: TGTGCCAGCAGCTTAGCGGGGGGGAGGAATCAGCCCCAGCATTTT; d_gene: -; abundance: -; v_gene: TRBV7-2; j_gene: TRBJ1-5
CDR3aa: CASSPGLTLTRTNEKLFF; CDR3nt: TGTGCCAGTAGTCCGGGACTCACACTCACTAGAACTAATGAAAAACTGTTTTTT; d_gene: -; abundance: -; v_gene: TRBV19; j_gene: TRBJ1-4
CDR3aa: CASSKESVYGRSSYEQYF; CDR3nt: TGTGCCAGCAGCAAAGAGTCAGTGTACGGGAGGAGCTCCTACGAGCAGTACTTC; d_gene: -; abundance: -; v_gene: TRBV21-1; j_gene: TRBJ2-7
CDR3aa: CASNNGGIQETQYF; CDR3nt: TGTGCCAGCAACAACGGGGGGATCCAAGAGACCCAGTACTTC; d_gene: TRBD2; abundance: -; v_gene: TRBV6-5; j_gene: TRBJ2-5
CDR3aa: CASSVDGTGTFNTGELFF; CDR3nt: TGTGCCAGCAGTGTAGACGGGACAGGGACTTTTAACACCGGGGAGCTGTTTTTT; d_gene: TRBD1; abundance: -; v_gene: TRBV28; j_gene: TRBJ2-2
CDR3aa: CAISEAQLGAEAFF; CDR3nt: TGTGCCATCAGTGAGGCTCAACTCGGCGCTGAAGCTTTCTTT; d_gene: -; abundance: -; v_gene: TRBV10-3; j_gene: TRBJ1-1
CDR3aa: CASSEGIGWASLGGSSYEQYF; CDR3nt: TGTGCCAGCAGCGAGGGGATTGGGTGGGCATCCCTGGGTGGGAGCTCCTACGAGCAGTACTTC; d_gene: -; abundance: -; v_gene: TRBV9; j_gene: TRBJ2-7
CDR3aa: CASNPVGGGGVAKNIQYF; CDR3nt: TGTGCCAGCAACCCGGTGGGTGGCGGGGGGGTAGCCAAAAACATTCAGTACTTC; d_gene: TRBD2; abundance: -; v_gene: TRBV27; j_gene: TRBJ2-4
CDR3aa: CATSGRGMDSNQPQHF; CDR3nt: TGTGCCACCTCCGGACGGGGAATGGATAGCAATCAGCCCCAGCATTTT; d_gene: -; abundance: -; v_gene: TRBV15; j_gene: TRBJ1-5
CDR3aa: CASRQVNNQPQHF; CDR3nt: TGTGCCAGCAGACAGGTCAACAATCAGCCCCAGCATTTT; d_gene: -; abundance: once; v_gene: TRBV6-5; j_gene: TRBJ1-5
CDR3aa: CASSAPRGGPEAFF; CDR3nt: TGTGCCAGCAGTGCCCCCCGGGGGGGCCCTGAAGCTTTCTTT; d_gene: -; abundance: -; v_gene: TRBV2; j_gene: TRBJ1-1
CDR3aa: CASSLPFGRSTDTQYF; CDR3nt: TGTGCCAGCAGTTTACCCTTTGGACGGAGCACAGATACGCAGTATTTT; d_gene: -; abundance: -; v_gene: TRBV28; j_gene: TRBJ2-3
CDR3aa: CASSIDSSGGLYEQFF; CDR3nt: TGTGCCAGTAGTATAGATTCTAGCGGGGGGCTCTATGAGCAGTTCTTC; d_gene: TRBD2; abundance: -; v_gene: TRBV19; j_gene: TRBJ2-1
CDR3aa: CASSLGRDRGNTIYF; CDR3nt: TGTGCCAGCAGCTTAGGCCGGGACAGGGGAAACACCATATATTTT; d_gene: TRBD1; abundance: once; v_gene: TRBV13; j_gene: TRBJ1-3
CDR3aa: CAASLLAGLYEQYF; CDR3nt: TGTGCCGCCTCACTTTTAGCGGGGTTATACGAGCAGTACTTC; d_gene: TRBD2; abundance: -; v_gene: TRBV25-1; j_gene: TRBJ2-7
CDR3aa: CASSQDREYEQYF; CDR3nt: TGTGCCAGCAGCCAAGATCGGGAGTACGAGCAGTACTTC; d_gene: -; abundance: -; v_gene: TRBV4-2; j_gene: TRBJ2-7
CDR3aa: CASSIGGRYYNEQFF; CDR3nt: TGTGCCAGTAGTATCGGGGGACGCTATTACAATGAGCAGTTCTTC; d_gene: -; abundance: -; v_gene: TRBV19; j_gene: TRBJ2-1
CDR3aa: CASSPGFGYTF; CDR3nt: TGTGCCAGCAGCCCAGGGTTTGGCTACACCTTC; d_gene: -; abundance: -; v_gene: TRBV5-8; j_gene: TRBJ1-2
CDR3aa: CASSLDPQGLTYEQYF; CDR3nt: TGCGCCAGCAGCTTGGACCCACAGGGCTTAACCTACGAGCAGTACTTC; d_gene: -; abundance: -; v_gene: TRBV5-1; j_gene: TRBJ2-7
CDR3aa: CASTPGRGSVFEAFF; CDR3nt: TGTGCCAGCACCCCCGGAAGGGGTAGTGTATTCGAAGCTTTCTTT; d_gene: -; abundance: -; v_gene: TRBV28; j_gene: TRBJ1-1
CDR3aa: CASIGIPNEKLFF; CDR3nt: TGTGCCAGTATAGGCATCCCTAATGAAAAACTGTTTTTT; d_gene: -; abundance: -; v_gene: TRBV19; j_gene: TRBJ1-4
CDR3aa: CASGPGSTIYF; CDR3nt: TGTGCCAGCGGCCCTGGAAGCACCATATATTTT; d_gene: -; abundance: -; v_gene: TRBV11-3; j_gene: TRBJ1-3
CDR3aa: CSATDSTNQPQHF; CDR3nt: TGCAGCGCCACAGACAGTACTAATCAGCCCCAGCATTTT; d_gene: -; abundance: -; v_gene: TRBV29-1; j_gene: TRBJ1-5
CDR3aa: CASSKSGLRNPGELFF; CDR3nt: TGTGCCAGCAGCAAGTCGGGGCTCCGAAACCCCGGGGAGCTGTTTTTT; d_gene: -; abundance: once; v_gene: TRBV21-1; j_gene: TRBJ2-2
CDR3aa: CASSQDPQGMSNQPQHF; CDR3nt: TGTGCCAGCAGCCAAGATCCGCAGGGGATGAGCAATCAGCCCCAGCATTTT; d_gene: -; abundance: -; v_gene: TRBV3-1/TRBV3-2; j_gene: TRBJ1-5
CDR3aa: CASSRGLGTSGAYEQYF; CDR3nt: TGTGCCAGTAGTAGGGGGCTTGGGACTAGCGGCGCCTACGAGCAGTACTTC; d_gene: TRBD2; abundance: once; v_gene: TRBV19; j_gene: TRBJ2-7
CDR3aa: CASQRGAGGPPNSPLHF; CDR3nt: TGTGCCAGCCAAAGGGGCGCGGGGGGGCCTCCCAATTCACCCCTCCACTTT; d_gene: -; abundance: -; v_gene: TRBV25-1; j_gene: TRBJ1-6
CDR3aa: CASRLGQASEQYF; CDR3nt: TGTGCCAGCAGATTGGGACAGGCCAGCGAGCAGTACTTC; d_gene: TRBD1; abundance: -; v_gene: TRBV11-3; j_gene: TRBJ2-7
CDR3aa: CASSYRPQLGTEAFF; CDR3nt: TGTGCCAGCAGTTACCGACCGCAGTTGGGCACTGAAGCTTTCTTT; d_gene: -; abundance: -; v_gene: TRBV6-6; j_gene: TRBJ1-1
CDR3aa: CASRQGEGTEAFF; CDR3nt: TGTGCCAGTAGACAAGGGGAGGGCACTGAAGCTTTCTTT; d_gene: -; abundance: -; v_gene: TRBV19; j_gene: TRBJ1-1